These 22 T cell receptor beta chains originate from one sample sequenced in a study of spatial heterogeneity in lung cancer. The study, taken as a whole, reports: Intratumoral expanded alpha and beta TCR counts were found to track tumor mutation counts.

As for time point: sample taken at primary tumor resection. TCRdb fed the 5' RACE reads into MiXCR, producing one record per CDR3 protein. The sample carries about 1,500 distinct CDR3 sequences, about a tenth recorded once. These receptors have no identified antigens. The sequenced sample was lung tumor tissue, obtained at surgery. The receptors stem from a female donor with early-stage non-small cell lung cancer.

This clonotype was recorded many times. At one boundary the junction diverges from the germline segment, which might be a read error. This beta chain lies outside the target of a library built for alpha chains; its clone size means little. V and J are TRBV7-7 and TRBJ2-3; TRBD2 is a possible D gene (6 bases). The CDR3 extends over 15 amino acids. In germline, CDR1 is SSHAT, CDR2 FNYEAQ (reference sequence). Written as DNA, the CDR3 is TGTGCTAGCAGCCTGGGCGCGACTAGGCAGTATACGCAGTATTTT. Its protein product is CASSLGATRQYTQYF.

Worth noting for this clonotype: Because the library targeted alpha chains, this beta chain is an off-target read whose size means little. The chain links TRBV10-3 to TRBJ1-1; TRBD1 aligns across 8 bases. Germline trimming cut 2 bases from V and 1 base from J; bases unmatched to any gene: 18. This CDR3 has 20 amino acids. The V gene's germline CDR1 is ENHRY and CDR2 SYGVKD. The CDR3: CAISERPGQVISDPNTEAFF. CDR3 nucleotide sequence: TGTGCCATCAGTGAGCGACCGGGACAGGTGATCTCCGACCCGAACACTGAAGCTTTCTTT.

This clonotype is classed as medium-sized. Since it is a stray read in a library aimed at alpha chains, this beta chain has a size that is not meaningful. V usage is TRBV7-9 and J usage is TRBJ2-2; 8 nucleotides line up with TRBD2. The CDR3 covers 16 residues. Germline CDR1 SEHNR, CDR2 FQNEAQ (reference sequence). The J segment lost 1 base and the V segment lost 6 bases, leaving 7 bases of the junction unmatched. The CDR3 nucleotides read TGTGCCAGCAGAAGCCCTAGCGGGCAGAACACCGGGGAGCTGTTTTTT. It yields the protein CASRSPSGQNTGELFF.

This clonotype ranks as medium-sized. This beta chain is off target for a library built for alpha chains, so its abundance means little. The gene calls are TRBV18 and TRBJ2-1; weak D call: TRBD1 (6 bases). CDR1 and CDR2 (germline): KGHSH, LQKENI. There are 16 residues in the CDR3. The V end was cut by 1 base, the J end by 9 bases, with 19 bases between. CDR3 amino acids: CASSPLRGASTGEQFF. In DNA, the CDR3 is TGTGCCAGCTCACCACTCAGGGGAGCAAGCACGGGTGAGCAGTTCTTC. The full variable domain, rest sourced from reference TRBV18 and TRBJ2-1, is NAGVMQNPRHLVRRRGQEARLRCSPMKGHSHVYWYRQLPEEGLKFMVYLQKENIIDESGMPKERFSAEFPKEGPSILRIQQVVRGDSAAYFCASSPLRGASTGEQFFGPGTRLTVL.

This clonotype was seen at least ten times. This beta chain turned up in a library designed for alpha chains; as an off-target read, its abundance says little. This rearrangement joins TRBV19 to TRBJ2-2; D is undetermined. The V gene lost 8 bases and the J gene lost 2 bases, with 3 bases spanning the gap. CDR1 is LNHDA and CDR2 is SQIVND in the germline V gene (reference sequence). This CDR3 contains 11 residues. Here the CDR3 reads CASSNTGELFF. The CDR3 bases are TGTGCCAGTTCCAACACCGGGGAGCTGTTTTTT.

This clonotype is medium-sized (0.01 to 0.1%) by share. The size of this beta chain means little, since it is a stray read in a library made for alpha chains. The chain employs TRBV20-1 and TRBJ2-1, with D unresolved. In germline, CDR1 is DFQATT, CDR2 SNEGSKA (reference sequence). The CDR3 extends over 14 amino acids. V dropped 3 bases and J dropped 4 bases, with 13 bases sitting between them. CDR3 in DNA: TGCAGTGCTAGGAGGCCCACGGGTTACAATGAGCAGTTCTTC. The encoded protein is CSARRPTGYNEQFF.

This clonotype is categorized as medium-sized (0.01 to 0.1%). This beta chain appears as a stray read in a library generated for alpha chains; its size is not informative. The genes are TRBV6-2 or TRBV6-3 and TRBJ2-4; D remains unclear. The CDR3 is 16 amino acids. Trimming took 2 bases from V and 7 from J, leaving 18 bases between them. Germline-derived CDR1 and CDR2 are MNHEY and SVGEGT. CDR3 amino acids: CASSYPGLRRLNIQYF. CDR3 nucleotides: TGTGCCAGCAGTTACCCTGGGCTCCGCAGGCTGAACATTCAGTACTTC.

This clonotype has just a few counts. The size of this beta chain means little, since it is a stray read in a library made for alpha chains. J is TRBJ2-1 and V is TRBV2, with D possibly TRBD1 on 6 matching bases. Trimming stripped 3 bases from V and 12 bases from J, with 15 bases between. This CDR3 spans 13 amino acids. Germline CDR1 reads SNHLY; CDR2 reads FYNNEI. DNA for the CDR3: TGTGCCAGCAGTGAGGAATCACAGGGCCTGCAGTTCTTC. Its translation: CASSEESQGLQFF.

This clonotype is deemed large. The library was built for alpha chains, so this beta chain is an off-target read and its size means little. The chain couples TRBV10-3 to TRBJ2-1; 16 bases map to TRBD2. With V trimmed by 3 bases and J by 12 bases, 20 bases remained unmatched. The CDR3 spans 20 residues. From germline, CDR1 is ENHRY and CDR2 SYGVKD. Here the CDR3 DNA reads TGTGCCATCAGTGATCCCGGGACTAGCGGGAGGGATGGCTACGGGATGGGGCAGTTCTTC. Translating it yields CAISDPGTSGRDGYGMGQFF.

By share of the sample, this clonotype is large. This beta chain lies outside the target of a library built for alpha chains; its clone size means little. This chain links TRBV4-2 with TRBJ2-7; weak D call: TRBD1 (5 bases). This CDR3 has 16 amino acids. V lost 0 bases and J lost 5, with 17 bases in between. Germline V gene lookup returns CDR1 LGHNA and CDR2 YNFKEQ. The CDR3 region has the DNA TGTGCCAGCAGCCAAGATGCGGCAGGGATTCTAGACGAGCAGTACTTC. It yields the protein CASSQDAAGILDEQYF.

By sample fraction, this clonotype is medium-sized. This beta chain was picked up by a library intended for alpha chains and is off target, so its count carries little meaning. The chain carries TRBV11-2 and TRBJ2-7, with D possibly being TRBD1 (5 bases). V lost 3 bases and J 2 bases, leaving 11 bases between the germline ends. Germline loops: CDR1 SGHAT, CDR2 FQNNGV. This CDR3 has 14 amino acids. The CDR3 DNA reads as TGTGCCAGCAGCTTTCAGGGATCAACCTACGAGCAGTACTTC. It yields the protein CASSFQGSTYEQYF.

As for this clonotype: In a library made to pick up alpha chains, this beta chain is a stray read with a size that means little. The chain uses TRBV7-2 and TRBJ2-5; D is unclear. The CDR3 loop spans 14 amino acids. Per germline, CDR1 SGHTA and CDR2 FQGNSA. V was clipped by 3 bases and J by 3 bases, with 11 bases between them. This chain's CDR3 is CASSFSSAKETQYF. The CDR3 coding sequence is TGTGCCAGCAGCTTTTCCTCAGCGAAAGAGACCCAGTACTTC.

This clonotype was found a few times. Found in a library prepared for alpha chains, this beta chain is an off-target read, and its abundance has little meaning. The chain links TRBV11-2 to TRBJ2-7; 8 bases are shared with TRBD2. The CDR3 is 15 residues long. The V gene end was trimmed by 5 bases and the J gene end by 0 bases; junction bases not matched to a gene: 6. Germline V gene data show CDR1 as SGHAT and CDR2 as FQNNGV. The CDR3 reads CASSPSGTSSYEQYF. In DNA, the CDR3 is TGTGCCAGCAGCCCTTCCGGGACTAGCTCCTACGAGCAGTACTTC.

By share of the sample, this clonotype is medium-sized. This beta chain came through as a stray read in a library set up for alpha chains, and its size says little. The chain carries TRBV7-9 and TRBJ1-6; TRBD1 is a possible D gene (5 bases). Germline V gene data show CDR1 as SEHNR and CDR2 as FQNEAQ (reference sequence). The V gene lost 2 bases and the J gene lost 5 bases, with 7 bases spanning the gap. The CDR3 loop spans 14 amino acids. The CDR3 nucleotides read TGTGCCAGCAGCTTATCAGGGAATAATTCACCCCTCCACTTT. It translates to CASSLSGNNSPLHF.

This clonotype is medium-sized. Little can be read into the size of this beta chain, an off-target read in a library designed for alpha chains. The genes are TRBV7-9 and TRBJ2-5, with a tentative D call TRBD1 (6 bases). V lost 5 bases to trimming and J lost 3 bases, with 13 bases between them. Germline lookup yields CDR1 SEHNR and CDR2 FQNEAQ (reference sequence). The CDR3 length is 14 residues. The CDR3 protein is CASSPGTLKETQYF. The CDR3 nucleotides are TGTGCCAGCAGCCCAGGGACACTAAAAGAGACCCAGTACTTC.

This clonotype has at least ten counts. Within a library made for alpha chains, this beta chain is off target, and its count is uninformative. The chain links TRBV10-3 to TRBJ2-7; possibly TRBD1 for D (5 bases). CDR3 length equals 11 residues. V shed 4 bases and J shed 7 bases, with 8 bases lying between them. CDR1 and CDR2 from the germline V gene are ENHRY and SYGVKD. The CDR3 region is CAISGGPEQYF. Here the CDR3 DNA reads TGTGCCATCAGTGGGGGCCCAGAGCAGTACTTC.

This clonotype occurred a few times. This beta chain was picked up by a library intended for alpha chains and is off target, so its count carries little meaning. V is TRBV7-2 and J is TRBJ2-2, with TRBD1 as a possible D gene (6 bases). The CDR3 is 16 amino acids. The ends were cut back, 5 bases at V and 4 bases at J, with 17 bases in the middle. Germline-derived CDR1 and CDR2 are SGHTA and FQGNSA. The CDR3 DNA is TGTGCCAGCAGCCAGGGCACAGGGAGATTCACCGGGGAGCTGTTTTTT. This gives the protein CASSQGTGRFTGELFF.

Details on this clonotype: A library made for alpha chains picked up this beta chain off target, so its size means little. V gene TRBV19 combines with J gene TRBJ2-5, with D tentatively TRBD2 (6 bases). Per germline, CDR1 LNHDA and CDR2 SQIVND (reference sequence). The CDR3 extends over 15 amino acids. Trimming left V 0 bases short and J 5 bases short, with 13 bases between. The CDR3 bases are TGTGCCAGTAGTATAGACGGGTCTGGGGGGGAGACCCAGTACTTC. It translates to CASSIDGSGGETQYF.

A word on this clonotype: The conserved phenylalanine or tryptophan normally closing the CDR3 is absent here, so this likely arose from a read error. This beta chain is a stray sequence in a library constructed for alpha chains; its clone size is not meaningful. The chain combines TRBV4-2 with TRBJ2-5, with D perhaps TRBD2 (5 bases). The CDR3 loop spans 14 amino acids. Trimming left V 4 bases short and J 5 bases short, with 14 bases between. The germline V gene encodes CDR1 LGHNA and CDR2 YNFKEQ. The CDR3 DNA is TGTGCCAGCAGCCTCTCCGGGGTGGGGGAGACCCAGTACCTC. Residues: CASSLSGVGETQYL.

By sample fraction, this clonotype is medium-sized. Since the library was made to target alpha chains, this beta chain is a stray read and its abundance is not meaningful. This chain uses TRBV24-1 with TRBJ2-3, with 8 bases aligning to TRBD1. The CDR3 is 16 amino acids. V was clipped by 2 bases and J by 4 bases; unmatched bases: 7. Germline V gene data show CDR1 as KGHDR and CDR2 as SFDVKD. Here the CDR3 DNA reads TGTGCCACCAGTGATTACCACAGGGGGAAAGCAGATACGCAGTATTTT. This gives the protein CATSDYHRGKADTQYF.

This clonotype was detected a few times. The size of this beta chain means little, since it is a stray read in a library made for alpha chains. The rearrangement links TRBV20-1 to TRBJ2-4; 8 nucleotides line up with TRBD1. The germline gives CDR1 DFQATT, CDR2 SNEGSKA (reference sequence). The CDR3 runs 15 residues. Trimming cost V 0 bases and J 3 bases; bases outside gene matches: 4. The chain's CDR3 is CSARDADRGKNIQYF. The CDR3 DNA sequence: TGCAGTGCTAGAGATGCCGACAGGGGCAAAAACATTCAGTACTTC.

Turning to this clonotype: A library prepared for alpha chains yielded this beta chain as an off-target read; its size is of little meaning. The CDR3 sequence: CASGTGGAQTNEKLFF. CDR3 coding DNA: TGTGCCAGCGGCACGGGGGGGGCTCAAACTAATGAAAAACTGTTTTTT. The V call is TRBV6-5, the J call TRBJ1-4; D perhaps matches TRBD1 (6 bases). V was trimmed by 8 bases and J by 1 base, leaving 17 bases between them. The CDR3 consists of 16 residues. Germline values: CDR1 MNHEY, CDR2 SVGAGI.